This TCR beta chain was sequenced for a study of blood T cell repertoires in COVID-19. About the study: COVID-19 samples collected from the United States, Italy and Spain covered acute and convalescent phases. The cDNA or gDNA used as material had been derived from T cells, B-cell-depleted T cells, or PBMCs.

In the original workflow: Counts of nucleated cells, estimated from reference gene primer amplification, were obtained. Clones were sequenced by immunoSEQ multiplex PCR, and TCRdb holds only the in-frame ones, with some missing. D and trimming come from the DNA, and the V and J calls and clone size come from that table. The profile shows about 150,000 clones, around 90% of them singletons. Trimming cost V 1 base and J 7 bases; bases outside gene matches: 8. The germline CDR1 and CDR2 sequences are LGHNA and YNFKEQ. CDR3 size: 15 residues. The chain has TRBV4-2 and TRBJ2-3; 7 bases align to TRBD2. The sequence derives from a man in his fifties with acute or convalescent COVID-19. The sequenced sample consisted of peripheral blood. In nucleotides, the CDR3 is TGTGCCAGCAGCCAAGGGGGAGGGGAGGCGCATACGCAGTATTTT. Translation: CASSQGGGEAHTQYF.